Below, 3 T cell receptor beta chains from the same sample are listed, as sequenced in a study of Graves' ophthalmopathy and Graves' hyperthyroidism. Transcripts of RNA were the source for amplifying TCR beta CDR3 regions. An initial RT-PCR round employing HTBI primers preceded a second-round multiplex PCR. Each CDR3 protein gets one entry after TCRdb re-called the multiplex PCR reads with MiXCR. The table lists about 740,000 distinct CDR3 sequences, 35% to 50% of them singletons. Material: peripheral blood. The origin of the receptors is an adult man with Graves' ophthalmopathy.

The rearrangement uses TRBV25-1 and TRBJ1-6; D gene ambiguous. Germline V lookup: CDR1 MGHDK, CDR2 SYGVNS. The CDR3 spans 14 residues. Between the trimmed V and J ends, which lost 5 bases and 10 bases, there was a span of 15 bases. The CDR3 DNA is TGTGCCAGCAGTTCTACACAACTTCCCTCACCCCTCCACTTT. Translated, it gives CASSSTQLPSPLHF.

In its sample, this clonotype was seen a few times. The CDR3 region has the DNA TGCAGTGCGCGGGGCCCGGGCTCGGAGACCCAGTACTTC. It is translated as CSARGPGSETQYF. This chain uses TRBV20-1 with TRBJ2-5, with D possibly being TRBD2 (6 bases). The CDR3 sequence is 13 residues long. Per the germline V gene, CDR1 is DFQATT and CDR2 is SNEGSKA (reference sequence). The V and J ends lost 6 bases and 5 bases respectively, with 16 bases between them.

This clonotype has just a few counts. V gene TRBV13 combines with J gene TRBJ2-7, with 8 bases lining up with TRBD2. The length of the CDR3 is 16 residues. Unmatched junction bases numbered 9, after V lost 5 bases and J lost 0 bases. CDR1 is PRHDT, CDR2 FYEKMQ, per germline (reference sequence). In DNA form, the CDR3 reads TGTGCCAGCAGCCACGAGAGCGGGGGACCCTCCTACGAGCAGTACTTC. This codes for CASSHESGGPSYEQYF.